The TCR beta chain described here comes from a study of PD-1 blockade in classical Hodgkin lymphoma. Study information: The patients were dosed with nivolumab 3 mg/kg, infused intravenously every 2 weeks. Regarding the study as a whole: Nothing has yet pinned down what causes the repertoire differences, possibly disease activity or prior therapy. At baseline, newly diagnosed patients reportedly showed less TCR diversity than healthy donors. A significant rise in TCR diversity by C4D1 was seen for CD4+ but not CD8+ cells.

Time point defined: cycle 4 day 1 (C4D1), after more than 5 weeks of nivolumab. Exposure to brentuximab vedotin varied, and each patient had relapsed following autologous stem cell transplantation. Starting with thawed PBMCs, CD4+ T cells were purified by magnetic negative selection. Using immunoSEQ multiplex PCR, the repertoire was profiled, and TCRdb retains in-frame clones only, with some absent. The sample has about 25,000 clones, 80% to 85% seen once. Looked up from germline, CDR1 is SGHRS and CDR2 is YFSETQ. The CDR3 runs to 14 residues. V lost 2 bases, J lost 7 bases, and 5 bases stayed unmatched. As to this clone: The antigen remains undetermined.

The rearrangement links TRBV5-1 to TRBJ2-2, with 7 bases aligning to TRBD1. The sequence derives from a human donor with classical Hodgkin lymphoma. The starting material was CD4+ T cells from blood, obtained before the fourth cycle of nivolumab. The CDR3 DNA is TGCGCCAGCAGCTTAGGGACAGTCCACGGGGAGCTGTTTTTT. Protein product: CASSLGTVHGELFF. Full variable domain (remainder filled in from reference TRBV5-1 and TRBJ2-2): KAGVTQTPRYLIKTRGQQVTLSCSPISGHRSVSWYQQTPGQGLQFLFEYFSETQRNKGNFPGRFSGRQFSNSRSEMNVSTLELGDSALYLCASSLGTVHGELFFGEGSRLTVL.